What follows describes a single TCR beta chain. The antigen this receptor binds is unknown. No base quality information exists; no much larger clone differs at one position. The same CDR3 is also encoded by other DNA sequences in this sample. According to the study, the label for this sample's time point signals: baseline before first vaccination. The vaccinee samples were drawn from two UK trials, COV001 and COV002, one of which was a single-blind randomized controlled phase 2/3 trial testing AZD1222 (ChAdOx1 nCoV-19) in healthy adults. For TCRbeta chain sequencing, PBMC samples were collected from trial participants at day 0 and at day 28 after the second dose. The CDR3 regions of human TCRbeta chains were subjected to immunosequencing. On the study's bioinformatics: TCRs in the repertoires were compared against a reference library of SARS-CoV-2-specific TCRs that had been generated with the MIRA antigen-specificity platform. Breadth was defined as the fraction of unique TCRs that were SARS-CoV-2-associated, and depth was defined as the fraction of total T cells that were SARS-CoV-2-associated. Using the MIRA data, each spike-specific TCR was mapped to the spike region that the TCR reacts to and placed in a CD4 or CD8 class. Log10-transformed breadth and depth values were compared by one-way ANOVA with Sidak's multiple comparisons tests. TCRdb retrieved this table from immuneACCESS and kept in-frame rearrangements only. Not all clones are present; in checked studies, unresolved V genes account for under half, and no reason is known for the remainder. The V and J calls and clone size were taken over from that table, and D and trimming were inferred from the DNA. The sample has about 100,000 clones on record, approximately 90% of them singletons. Jointly, the top ten make up more than 15% of the sample.

The sample originates from a study of T cell responses to AZD1222 COVID-19 vaccine (dated by TCRdb to the early 2020s). The study in broad terms: AZD1222 recipients with second doses at about 4 weeks or about 12 weeks were pooled, because spike-specific TCR depth and breadth did not differ between schedules. TCR sequencing was performed for fewer than 250 trial participants, of whom roughly 200 were given two doses of AZD1222 and 26 were given two doses of MenACWY control vaccine. Trial participants were enrolled into age subgroups of 18-55, 56-69 and 70-plus years, which contained about 150, 28 and 57 TCR-sequenced participants, respectively.

The research as a whole found: Because no day 14 peak-response samples were available, repertoires were characterized only after the peak T cell response. Participants were mostly white British, with more females than males. The authors suggested clonal diversity may have been underestimated. After two AZD1222 doses, spike-specific TCR breadth and depth were significantly higher than at day 0 and than in MenACWY recipients. CD4 TCRs associated with the vaccine covered the entire spike protein, and the dominant responses were in regions 160-218 and 743-854. The 56-69-year group was small, and its depth increase did not reach significance, likely because of low power. Only five or six AZD1222 recipients were SARS-CoV-2 seropositive at baseline, limiting conclusions about previously exposed vaccinees. Reportedly, almost half of the unique spike-specific TCRs recognized epitopes lying outside the regions that are mutated in the B.1.351 and B.1.1.7 variants.

V ends up 6 bases short and J 3 bases short, with an unmatched junction base count of 6. The germline V gene gives CDR1 as ENHRY and CDR2 as SYGVKD. The CDR3 has 14 amino acids, counting the end cysteine and phenylalanine. Of all the DNA, just the CDR3 is kept, 42 bases in frame from base 1. The chain is assembled from TRBV10-3 and TRBJ2-7, with 9 middle bases fitting TRBD1. This sequence originates from an adult in good health. The sequencing here drew on peripheral blood, taken on day 0 of AZD1222 vaccination. The CDR3 is CAISLTGGSYEQYF. In nucleotide form, the sequence is TGTGCCATCAGCTTGACAGGGGGTAGCTACGAGCAGTACTTC.